A selection of T cell receptor beta chains follows, all from one sample in a study of T cells after yellow fever vaccination. TCRdb re-called the 5' RACE reads with MiXCR, one entry per CDR3 protein. Of approximately 300,000 distinct CDR3 sequences in the sample, about 6.6% are singletons; the top ten hold 15% to 20%. The material was PBMCs, obtained 35 to 50 days after the first yellow fever vaccination. The receptors shown here come from a man between 18 and 35 years old who received the YFV17D yellow fever vaccine. CDR3s include the opening cysteine and the closing phenylalanine or tryptophan. Each record gives: clone size, J gene, D gene, V gene, CDR3 protein, CDR3 DNA. A D gene is named only where the DNA matches it firmly. Expanded clones get a size class; other rows say once, few or many, or leave the size out.

clone_size: -; j_call: TRBJ2-5; d_call: TRBD2; v_call: TRBV7-3; cdr3_aa: CASSHASGGHETQYF; cdr3_nt: TGTGCCAGCAGCCACGCTAGCGGGGGGCACGAGACCCAGTACTTC
clone_size: few; j_call: TRBJ1-2; d_call: -; v_call: TRBV5-1; cdr3_aa: CASSLVQGNYGYTF; cdr3_nt: TGCGCCAGCAGCTTGGTCCAGGGGAACTATGGCTACACCTTC
clone_size: few; j_call: TRBJ1-5; d_call: TRBD1; v_call: TRBV20-1; cdr3_aa: CSARVQGSSSNQPQHF; cdr3_nt: TGCAGTGCTAGAGTACAGGGGTCCTCTAGCAATCAGCCCCAGCATTTT
clone_size: few; j_call: TRBJ2-1; d_call: TRBD1; v_call: TRBV29-1; cdr3_aa: CSVEGLDRGHYNEQFF; cdr3_nt: TGCAGCGTTGAAGGCCTCGACAGGGGGCACTACAATGAGCAGTTCTTC
clone_size: -; j_call: TRBJ2-2; d_call: -; v_call: TRBV28; cdr3_aa: CAHNQNTGELFF; cdr3_nt: TGTGCCCACAACCAAAACACCGGGGAGCTGTTTTTT
clone_size: -; j_call: TRBJ1-2; d_call: -; v_call: TRBV12-3/TRBV12-4; cdr3_aa: CASQLNYGYTF; cdr3_nt: TGTGCCAGCCAGCTTAACTATGGCTACACCTTC
clone_size: once; j_call: TRBJ2-1; d_call: -; v_call: TRBV7-7; cdr3_aa: CASSATGREQFF; cdr3_nt: TGTGCCAGCAGCGCTACAGGTCGTGAGCAGTTCTTC
clone_size: -; j_call: TRBJ2-5; d_call: -; v_call: TRBV11-2; cdr3_aa: CASSLDHSGETQYF; cdr3_nt: TGTGCCAGCAGCTTAGATCACAGCGGGGAGACCCAGTACTTC
clone_size: -; j_call: TRBJ1-2; d_call: -; v_call: TRBV6-5; cdr3_aa: CASSYSRRTYGYTF; cdr3_nt: TGTGCCAGCAGTTACTCGCGACGGACCTATGGCTACACCTTC
clone_size: few; j_call: TRBJ2-1; d_call: -; v_call: TRBV9; cdr3_aa: CASSVGVGTTYNEQFF; cdr3_nt: TGTGCCAGCAGCGTAGGGGTCGGGACGACCTACAATGAGCAGTTCTTC
clone_size: many; j_call: TRBJ2-5; d_call: TRBD2; v_call: TRBV29-1; cdr3_aa: CSGGGSQETQYF; cdr3_nt: TGCAGCGGGGGGGGGTCACAAGAGACCCAGTACTTC
clone_size: -; j_call: TRBJ1-3; d_call: -; v_call: TRBV4-3; cdr3_aa: CASSQDSTPGNTIYF; cdr3_nt: TGCGCCAGCAGCCAAGATTCGACTCCTGGAAACACCATATATTTT
clone_size: few; j_call: TRBJ1-4; d_call: TRBD1; v_call: TRBV20-1; cdr3_aa: CSASQGVEKLFF; cdr3_nt: TGCAGTGCTAGTCAGGGGGTAGAAAAACTGTTTTTT
clone_size: few; j_call: TRBJ1-1; d_call: -; v_call: TRBV6-5; cdr3_aa: CASSYWFGGTEAFF; cdr3_nt: TGTGCCAGCAGTTACTGGTTTGGGGGCACTGAAGCTTTCTTT
clone_size: -; j_call: TRBJ2-1; d_call: TRBD2; v_call: TRBV4-1; cdr3_aa: CASSRTSGGPTHYNEQFF; cdr3_nt: TGCGCCAGCAGCCGGACTAGCGGGGGGCCTACCCACTACAATGAGCAGTTCTTC
clone_size: -; j_call: TRBJ2-7; d_call: -; v_call: TRBV7-2; cdr3_aa: CASSLEIGVSYEQYF; cdr3_nt: TGTGCCAGCAGCTTAGAGATTGGGGTCTCCTACGAGCAGTACTTC
clone_size: -; j_call: TRBJ1-3; d_call: TRBD1; v_call: TRBV12-3/TRBV12-4; cdr3_aa: CARSPRAGGKASGNTIYF; cdr3_nt: TGTGCCCGCAGTCCTCGCGCAGGGGGTAAAGCTTCTGGAAACACCATATATTTT
clone_size: -; j_call: TRBJ2-5; d_call: -; v_call: TRBV7-2; cdr3_aa: CASSYRHQETQYF; cdr3_nt: TGTGCCAGCAGCTACCGACACCAAGAGACCCAGTACTTC
clone_size: few; j_call: TRBJ2-1; d_call: -; v_call: TRBV5-6; cdr3_aa: CASSLYPPRYNEQFF; cdr3_nt: TGTGCCAGCAGCTTGTATCCACCCCGATACAATGAGCAGTTCTTC
clone_size: many; j_call: TRBJ2-7; d_call: TRBD1; v_call: TRBV7-9; cdr3_aa: CASSPKTGFNEQYF; cdr3_nt: TGTGCCAGCAGCCCTAAGACAGGGTTCAACGAGCAGTACTTC
clone_size: many; j_call: TRBJ1-6; d_call: -; v_call: TRBV5-6; cdr3_aa: CASSLYRRPLHF; cdr3_nt: TGTGCCAGCAGCTTATACAGGCGACCCCTCCACTTT
clone_size: -; j_call: TRBJ2-5; d_call: TRBD2; v_call: TRBV11-2; cdr3_aa: CASSPRGGGRDETQYF; cdr3_nt: TGTGCCAGCAGCCCCCGTGGCGGGGGGCGGGATGAGACCCAGTACTTC
clone_size: -; j_call: TRBJ2-1; d_call: TRBD2; v_call: TRBV20-1; cdr3_aa: CSARDRLAGGQVPYNEQFF; cdr3_nt: TGCAGTGCTAGAGATCGTCTAGCGGGGGGCCAAGTCCCCTACAATGAGCAGTTCTTC
clone_size: few; j_call: TRBJ2-2; d_call: TRBD1; v_call: TRBV4-3; cdr3_aa: CASSQDWGTAPTGELFF; cdr3_nt: TGCGCCAGCAGCCAAGATTGGGGGACAGCCCCCACCGGGGAGCTGTTTTTT
clone_size: -; j_call: TRBJ2-7; d_call: -; v_call: TRBV14; cdr3_aa: CASSQFTTRSEQYF; cdr3_nt: TGTGCCAGCAGCCAATTTACAACCCGCTCCGAGCAGTACTTC
clone_size: -; j_call: TRBJ2-5; d_call: -; v_call: TRBV6-1; cdr3_aa: CASTQDRMGETQYF; cdr3_nt: TGTGCCAGCACCCAAGACAGGATGGGAGAGACCCAGTACTTC
clone_size: many; j_call: TRBJ2-3; d_call: -; v_call: TRBV7-2; cdr3_aa: CASSPILGDTQYF; cdr3_nt: TGTGCCAGCAGCCCAATCTTGGGCGATACGCAGTATTTT
clone_size: many; j_call: TRBJ2-2; d_call: TRBD2; v_call: TRBV29-1; cdr3_aa: CSVDSGGLVSGELFF; cdr3_nt: TGCAGCGTTGATAGCGGGGGGCTAGTCTCCGGGGAGCTGTTTTTT
clone_size: -; j_call: TRBJ2-1; d_call: -; v_call: TRBV7-2; cdr3_aa: CASSLVGRGPTYNEQFF; cdr3_nt: TGTGCCAGCAGCTTAGTCGGTCGGGGGCCGACTTACAATGAGCAGTTCTTC
clone_size: -; j_call: TRBJ1-3; d_call: -; v_call: TRBV7-8; cdr3_aa: CASSTGLINTIYF; cdr3_nt: TGTGCCAGCAGCACGGGACTGATTAACACCATATATTTT
clone_size: few; j_call: TRBJ2-7; d_call: -; v_call: TRBV7-8; cdr3_aa: CASSEPGLPYEQYF; cdr3_nt: TGTGCCAGCAGCGAACCGGGACTGCCCTACGAGCAGTACTTC
clone_size: few; j_call: TRBJ2-1; d_call: TRBD1; v_call: TRBV6-1; cdr3_aa: CASSAGTGDNEQFF; cdr3_nt: TGTGCCAGCAGTGCCGGGACAGGGGACAATGAGCAGTTCTTC
clone_size: many; j_call: TRBJ2-2; d_call: -; v_call: TRBV20-1; cdr3_aa: CSAPSPTGELFF; cdr3_nt: TGCAGTGCTCCGAGCCCCACCGGGGAGCTGTTTTTT
clone_size: -; j_call: TRBJ1-6; d_call: TRBD1; v_call: TRBV7-2; cdr3_aa: CASSSTGPSNSPLHF; cdr3_nt: TGTGCCAGCAGCTCGACAGGGCCGTCTAACTCACCCCTCCACTTT
clone_size: few; j_call: TRBJ2-3; d_call: -; v_call: TRBV7-9; cdr3_aa: CASNPGDGGRADTQYF; cdr3_nt: TGTGCCAGCAACCCCGGGGACGGGGGCCGGGCAGATACGCAGTATTTT
clone_size: -; j_call: TRBJ2-3; d_call: TRBD2; v_call: TRBV12-3/TRBV12-4; cdr3_aa: CASSFSGGWADTQYF; cdr3_nt: TGTGCCAGCAGTTTTAGCGGGGGGTGGGCAGATACGCAGTATTTT
clone_size: -; j_call: TRBJ1-2; d_call: -; v_call: TRBV12-3/TRBV12-4; cdr3_aa: CASSWYRLRGYTF; cdr3_nt: TGTGCCAGCAGCTGGTACAGGTTGCGGGGCTACACCTTC
clone_size: -; j_call: TRBJ2-5; d_call: -; v_call: TRBV6-1; cdr3_aa: CASRTETQETQYF; cdr3_nt: TGTGCCAGCAGAACAGAGACCCAAGAGACCCAGTACTTC
clone_size: -; j_call: TRBJ1-6; d_call: TRBD1; v_call: TRBV4-3; cdr3_aa: CASSRPAGTGPSPLHF; cdr3_nt: TGCGCCAGCAGCAGACCTGCCGGGACAGGGCCTTCACCCCTCCACTTT
clone_size: few; j_call: TRBJ2-5; d_call: TRBD1; v_call: TRBV12-3/TRBV12-4; cdr3_aa: CASRPDRGQTQYF; cdr3_nt: TGTGCCAGCAGACCCGACAGGGGGCAGACCCAGTACTTC
clone_size: many; j_call: TRBJ2-4; d_call: -; v_call: TRBV20-1; cdr3_aa: CSASGTNIQYF; cdr3_nt: TGCAGTGCTAGTGGGACTAACATTCAGTACTTC
clone_size: many; j_call: TRBJ2-5; d_call: -; v_call: TRBV6-5; cdr3_aa: CASSYTGFQYF; cdr3_nt: TGTGCCAGCAGTTACACGGGATTTCAGTACTTC
clone_size: -; j_call: TRBJ2-3; d_call: TRBD2; v_call: TRBV4-3; cdr3_aa: CASSQLVLAGEDTQYF; cdr3_nt: TGCGCCAGCAGCCAGTTAGTACTAGCGGGGGAAGATACGCAGTATTTT
clone_size: -; j_call: TRBJ2-3; d_call: -; v_call: TRBV11-1; cdr3_aa: CASSTRQKTDTQYF; cdr3_nt: TGTGCCAGCAGCACCCGACAGAAAACAGATACGCAGTATTTT
clone_size: many; j_call: TRBJ2-1; d_call: -; v_call: TRBV12-3/TRBV12-4; cdr3_aa: CASIGGGPYNEQFF; cdr3_nt: TGTGCCAGCATAGGGGGGGGGCCCTACAATGAGCAGTTCTTC
clone_size: few; j_call: TRBJ2-7; d_call: -; v_call: TRBV30; cdr3_aa: CAWGRGYEQYF; cdr3_nt: TGTGCCTGGGGAAGGGGCTACGAGCAGTACTTC
clone_size: -; j_call: TRBJ1-5; d_call: -; v_call: TRBV18; cdr3_aa: CASSADSRNQPQHF; cdr3_nt: TGTGCCAGCTCCGCGGACAGCCGCAATCAGCCCCAGCATTTT
clone_size: many; j_call: TRBJ2-1; d_call: TRBD2; v_call: TRBV20-1; cdr3_aa: CSARDQSGGANEQFF; cdr3_nt: TGCAGTGCTAGAGATCAGAGCGGGGGGGCCAATGAGCAGTTCTTC
clone_size: many; j_call: TRBJ2-2; d_call: -; v_call: TRBV6-5; cdr3_aa: CASSQTGYTGELFF; cdr3_nt: TGTGCCAGCAGTCAGACAGGATACACCGGGGAGCTGTTTTTT
clone_size: few; j_call: TRBJ2-5; d_call: -; v_call: TRBV4-1; cdr3_aa: CASSQETAQETQYF; cdr3_nt: TGCGCCAGCAGCCAAGAAACAGCGCAAGAGACCCAGTACTTC
clone_size: many; j_call: TRBJ2-1; d_call: -; v_call: TRBV4-3; cdr3_aa: CASSQDHGTPYNEQFF; cdr3_nt: TGCGCCAGCAGCCAGGACCACGGGACGCCGTACAATGAGCAGTTCTTC
clone_size: few; j_call: TRBJ1-2; d_call: -; v_call: TRBV5-1; cdr3_aa: CASSDDPGRGYTF; cdr3_nt: TGCGCCAGCAGCGACGACCCGGGGCGAGGCTACACCTTC